This entry lists 29 T cell receptor beta chains sequenced from one sample in a study of neurological immune-mediated disorders. TCRdb reanalysed the 5' RACE reads using MiXCR and keeps one entry per CDR3 protein. The sample carries 30,000 to 35,000 distinct CDR3 sequences, approximately 4.1% recorded once. Specimen: CD4+ T cells from blood. These receptors were collected from a woman aged 40-49 years in good health.

This clonotype was seen ten or more times. This chain links TRBV5-1 with TRBJ2-7; a weak D match, TRBD1 (6 bases). Trimming removed 6 bases from V and 0 bases from J, with 16 bases in between. This CDR3 has 15 residues. Germline-derived CDR1 and CDR2 are SGHRS and YFSETQ. CDR3 in amino acids: CASTREGGLSYEQYF. CDR3 DNA: TGCGCCAGCACCCGCGAAGGGGGTCTCTCCTACGAGCAGTACTTC.

This clonotype was recorded at least ten times. The CDR3 protein is CSARDPGSSTYEQYF. CDR3 coding DNA: TGCAGTGCTAGAGATCCAGGGTCCAGTACCTACGAGCAGTACTTC. The rearrangement links TRBV20-1 to TRBJ2-7; D perhaps matches TRBD1 (5 bases). The germline V gene has CDR1 DFQATT and CDR2 SNEGSKA (reference sequence). This CDR3 spans 15 amino acids. Trimming took off 0 bases at V and 2 bases at J, with 14 bases between the two ends.

This clonotype was recorded at least ten times. The CDR3 bases are TGTGCCAGCAGCTCCCGGGACTCTGGAAACACCATATATTTT. Translation: CASSSRDSGNTIYF. This rearrangement joins TRBV3-1 to TRBJ1-3; D not certain. Per the germline V gene, CDR1 is LGHDT and CDR2 is YNNKEL (reference sequence). The CDR3 has 14 residues. The V gene lost 5 bases and the J gene lost 0 bases, with 8 bases spanning the gap.

This clonotype was observed at least ten times. The CDR3 reads CASRETTGWEQFF. In DNA, the CDR3 is TGTGCCAGCAGAGAAACAACAGGGTGGGAGCAGTTCTTC. This chain uses TRBV5-5 with TRBJ2-1; possibly TRBD1 for D (6 bases). Trimming removed 5 bases at V and 10 bases at J, with 16 bases between. CDR1 SGHKS and CDR2 YYEKEE come from the germline V gene (reference sequence). This CDR3 is built from 13 residues.

This clonotype was counted ten times or more. The V and J genes are TRBV12-3 or TRBV12-4 and TRBJ2-5; TRBD1 matches 7 bases. Trimming removed 1 base from V and 7 bases from J; junction bases left unmatched: 6. The CDR3 spans 14 residues. CDR3 coding DNA: TGTGCCAGCAGTTTAGGCCCCAGGACAGGGACCCAGTACTTC. Residues: CASSLGPRTGTQYF.

CDR3 nucleotides: TGTGCCAGCAGTTTAAATTTACCGGGCGGCACCGGGGAGCTGTTTTTT. Encoded protein: CASSLNLPGGTGELFF. This chain links TRBV27 with TRBJ2-2; D not certain. From germline, CDR1 is MNHEY and CDR2 SMNVEV (reference sequence). V lost 2 bases to trimming and J lost 4 bases, with 14 bases between them. The CDR3 loop spans 16 amino acids.

This clonotype appeared many times. This chain joins TRBV20-1 and TRBJ2-7; a possible D gene is TRBD1 (6 bases). The length of the CDR3 is 15 residues. Germline lookup yields CDR1 DFQATT and CDR2 SNEGSKA (reference sequence). The germline V and J ends were trimmed by 5 bases and 6 bases, with 23 bases remaining between them. The CDR3 spells CSAESNRERRGEQYF. In nucleotides, the CDR3 is TGCAGTGCTGAAAGTAACAGGGAAAGACGAGGCGAGCAGTACTTC.

This clonotype showed up many times. CDR3 sequence reads: CSASVGSRGETQYF. The DNA for the CDR3 is TGCAGTGCCTCCGTGGGTAGCAGGGGAGAGACCCAGTACTTC. This sequence joins TRBV20-1 and TRBJ2-5; D might be TRBD1 (6 bases). CDR1 and CDR2 from the germline V gene are DFQATT and SNEGSKA (reference sequence). The CDR3 has 14 amino acids. The germline V and J ends were trimmed by 6 bases and 4 bases, with 18 bases remaining between them.

This clonotype was found many times. The chain combines TRBV3-1 with TRBJ2-2; perhaps TRBD1 as D (6 bases). The CDR3 length is 14 residues. Trimming cost V 6 bases and J 6 bases, with 14 bases left between them. CDR1 is LGHDT, CDR2 YNNKEL, per germline (reference sequence). The CDR3 DNA is TGTGCCAGCAGATCTGTACAGGGCCCCGGGGAGCTGTTTTTT. It encodes CASRSVQGPGELFF.

For this clonotype: A read error may explain this, as a much larger clone is one base away. This chain links TRBV20-1 with TRBJ1-2; possibly TRBD1 for D (6 bases). The CDR3 has 12 residues. V was cut by 5 bases and J by 6 bases, with 13 bases left in between. The V gene's germline CDR1 is DFQATT and CDR2 SNEGSKA (reference sequence). The CDR3 coding sequence is TGCAGTGCTCAACAGGGAATCGATGGCTACACCTTC. This encodes CSAQQGIDGYTF.

This sequence joins TRBV30 and TRBJ2-7; 7 nucleotides align to TRBD2. The germline CDR1 and CDR2 sequences are GTSNPN and SVGIG (reference sequence). After removal of 5 bases from V and 2 bases from J, the junction contained 9 bases not matched to a gene. This CDR3 has 14 amino acids. This CDR3 is CAWARDYLTYEQYF. As DNA, the CDR3 is TGTGCCTGGGCCCGGGACTACCTAACCTACGAGCAGTACTTC.

The table lists this clonotype with many counts. This chain joins TRBV5-8 and TRBJ1-4, with D perhaps matching TRBD1 (5 bases). The V gene's germline CDR1 is SGHTS and CDR2 YDEGEE. This CDR3 spans 13 amino acids. Trimming took 0 bases from V and 8 from J, leaving 8 bases between them. DNA for the CDR3: TGTGCCAGCAGCTTGGTTCGGGGGGAAAAACTGTTTTTT. Its protein product is CASSLVRGEKLFF.

There are many counts of this clonotype. V gene TRBV5-5 combines with J gene TRBJ1-2; D might be TRBD1 (5 bases). Germline V CDR1 and CDR2: SGHKS, YYEKEE (reference sequence). V shed 5 bases and J shed 8 bases, with 10 bases lying between them. CDR3 length: 11 amino acids. Here the CDR3 reads CASSRDQGYTF. The DNA for the CDR3 is TGTGCCAGCAGTCGGGACCAGGGCTACACCTTC.

This clonotype has a count of ten or more. V and J are TRBV5-1 and TRBJ2-5; 8 nucleotides line up with TRBD1. The CDR3 spans 14 residues. V shed 2 bases, J shed 3 bases, and the junction held 3 bases outside the gene matches. Germline V gene sequence: CDR1 SGHRS, CDR2 YFSETQ. CDR3 nucleotides: TGCGCCAGCAGCTTCGGACAGGGTAAAGAGACCCAGTACTTC. It specifies CASSFGQGKETQYF.

This clonotype has a count of ten or more. The chain has TRBV7-2 and TRBJ1-2, with D possibly TRBD1 on 5 matching bases. Germline V CDR1 and CDR2: SGHTA, FQGNSA. The V end was cut by 5 bases, the J end by 4 bases, with 8 bases between. The CDR3 spans 12 residues. Written as DNA, the CDR3 is TGTGCCAGCAGCCTCGGGGCCTATGGCTACACCTTC. As protein: CASSLGAYGYTF.

This clonotype turned up a few times. The V call is TRBV20-1, the J call TRBJ2-1; 8 bases line up with TRBD2. This CDR3 contains 13 residues. V was pared by 6 bases and J by 10 bases, with 11 bases of the junction left unmatched. Germline values: CDR1 DFQATT, CDR2 SNEGSKA (reference sequence). CDR3 in amino acids: CSALGLVVEEQFF. CDR3 bases: TGCAGTGCCCTGGGACTAGTGGTAGAGGAGCAGTTCTTC.

This clonotype has ten or more counts. The genes are TRBV2 and TRBJ2-1, with TRBD2 matching 10 bases. The CDR3 extends over 15 amino acids. Germline trimming cut 7 bases from V and 7 bases from J; bases unmatched to any gene: 10. The germline V gene encodes CDR1 SNHLY and CDR2 FYNNEI. DNA of the CDR3: TGTGCCAGCAATCAACTAGCGGGAATTAATAATGAGCAGTTCTTC. Amino acids: CASNQLAGINNEQFF.

This clonotype was counted ten times or more. J is TRBJ2-7 and V is TRBV18, with D possibly being TRBD2 (5 bases). CDR1 is KGHSH and CDR2 is LQKENI in the germline V gene. V lost 3 bases and J 5 bases, leaving 11 bases between the germline ends. The CDR3 has 13 amino acids. The CDR3 loop reads CASSPLSGDEQYF. Here the CDR3 DNA reads TGTGCCAGCTCACCTCTTTCCGGGGACGAGCAGTACTTC.

This clonotype was seen ten or more times. The J gene is TRBJ1-5, the V gene TRBV6-5; no definite D call. V lost 2 bases and J lost 0, with 8 bases in between. The length of the CDR3 is 15 residues. CDR1 MNHEY and CDR2 SVGAGI come from the germline V gene. The CDR3 loop reads CASSYTRNSNQPQHF. Written as DNA, the CDR3 is TGTGCCAGCAGTTACACCAGGAATAGCAATCAGCCCCAGCATTTT.

This clonotype was detected many times. The V and J genes are TRBV11-2 and TRBJ1-2; D is possibly TRBD1 (5 bases). This CDR3 comprises 15 residues. Germline assignment: CDR1 SGHAT and CDR2 FQNNGV. The V and J ends lost 4 bases and 2 bases respectively, with 14 bases between them. CDR3 sequence (DNA): TGTGCCAGCAGCTCCCCATTACAGGAAAACTATGGCTACACCTTC. It codes for CASSSPLQENYGYTF.

By sample fraction, this clonotype is medium-sized (0.01 to 0.1%). The chain combines TRBV5-1 with TRBJ1-2, with TRBD1 as a possible D gene (6 bases). V was pared by 5 bases and J by 2 bases, with 13 bases between. The CDR3 spans 14 residues. Looked up from germline, CDR1 is SGHRS and CDR2 is YFSETQ. The CDR3 DNA follows: TGCGCCAGCAGACAGGACAGTAAAAACTATGGCTACACCTTC. This codes for CASRQDSKNYGYTF.

This clonotype was recorded at least ten times. This rearrangement joins TRBV5-6 to TRBJ2-1; 7 bases are a match to TRBD2. The CDR3 sequence is 15 residues long. The germline V gene encodes CDR1 SGHDT and CDR2 YYEEEE. The junction had 14 bases not matched to a gene; V was cut back by 6 bases and J by 8 bases. CDR3 nucleotide sequence: TGTGCCAGCACCTCCGGTGCGGGGGTTTCTCATGAGCAGTTCTTC. Protein: CASTSGAGVSHEQFF.

In this sample, this clonotype turned up many times. The J gene is TRBJ1-4, the V gene TRBV20-1; D uncertain. Trimming pared 1 base from V and 10 bases from J, leaving 16 bases between. Germline CDR1 and CDR2: DFQATT and SNEGSKA (reference sequence). The CDR3 sequence is 14 residues long. The CDR3 bases are TGCAGTGCTAGAGTTTCTACCCAAGGTGGAAAACTGTTTTTT. This translates into CSARVSTQGGKLFF.

This clonotype was recorded many times. This chain links TRBV10-3 with TRBJ1-1, with TRBD1 matching 9 bases. With 6 bases clipped from V and 7 bases from J, the junction kept 12 bases outside the gene matches. CDR1 ENHRY and CDR2 SYGVKD come from the germline V gene. This CDR3 region has 15 residues. Here the CDR3 reads CAIRPGTGYLGEAFF. The CDR3 DNA is TGTGCCATCAGACCCGGGACAGGGTATCTTGGTGAAGCTTTCTTT.

The sample holds many counts of this clonotype. This chain joins TRBV5-1 and TRBJ1-2; D is uncertain. Trimming stripped 0 bases from V and 8 bases from J, with 8 bases between. Germline V gives CDR1 SGHRS, CDR2 YFSETQ. This CDR3 region has 12 residues. The CDR3 is CASSLELGGYTF. The DNA of the CDR3 is TGCGCCAGCAGCTTGGAGCTGGGCGGCTACACCTTC.

The table lists this clonotype with many counts. The chain combines TRBV12-3 or TRBV12-4 with TRBJ2-3, with a tentative D call TRBD2 (6 bases). The CDR3 runs to 15 residues. V lost 0 bases, J lost 2 bases, and 9 bases lay in between. Here the CDR3 reads CASSLASGLTDTQYF. The CDR3 DNA reads TGTGCCAGCAGTTTAGCTAGCGGACTCACAGATACGCAGTATTTT.

This clonotype was picked up many times. The chain recombines TRBV20-1 with TRBJ2-7; 8 bases match TRBD2. The CDR3 contains 15 residues. The germline CDR1 and CDR2 sequences are DFQATT and SNEGSKA (reference sequence). V gave up 0 bases and J gave up 6 bases; unmatched junction bases: 10. The CDR3 DNA follows: TGCAGTGCTAGAGAAAGGGGACTAGTTCTACGCGAGCAGTACTTC. It encodes CSARERGLVLREQYF.

This clonotype was seen many times. The genes are TRBV5-1 and TRBJ2-1; D may correspond to TRBD1 or TRBD2 (5 bases each). The germline gives CDR1 SGHRS, CDR2 YFSETQ. V was trimmed by 5 bases and J by 9 bases, leaving 12 bases between them. CDR3 size: 12 residues. CDR3 bases: TGCGCCAGCAGGAGAGGGGAAGGTGAGCAGTTCTTC. It codes for CASRRGEGEQFF.

There are many counts of this clonotype. V gene TRBV20-1 combines with J gene TRBJ2-1; 11 bases line up with TRBD2. This CDR3 contains 15 residues. The V segment lost 5 bases and the J segment 2 bases; nucleotides outside the gene matches: 5. CDR1 is DFQATT, CDR2 SNEGSKA, per germline (reference sequence). The CDR3 spells CSAPRSGRAYNEQFF. The CDR3 region has the DNA TGCAGTGCTCCCCGTAGCGGGAGGGCCTACAATGAGCAGTTCTTC.